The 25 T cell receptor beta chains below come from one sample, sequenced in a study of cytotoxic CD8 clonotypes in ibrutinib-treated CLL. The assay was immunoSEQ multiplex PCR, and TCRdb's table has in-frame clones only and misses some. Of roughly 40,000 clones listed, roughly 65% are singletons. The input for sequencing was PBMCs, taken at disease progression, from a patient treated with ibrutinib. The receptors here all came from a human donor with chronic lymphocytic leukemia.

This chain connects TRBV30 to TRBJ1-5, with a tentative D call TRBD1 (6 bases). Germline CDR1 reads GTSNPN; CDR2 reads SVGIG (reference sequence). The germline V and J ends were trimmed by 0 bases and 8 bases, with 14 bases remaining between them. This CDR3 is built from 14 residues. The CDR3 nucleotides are TGTGCCTGGAGTGTTTGGGGGGCAGGGGAGCCCCAGCATTTT. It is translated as CAWSVWGAGEPQHF.

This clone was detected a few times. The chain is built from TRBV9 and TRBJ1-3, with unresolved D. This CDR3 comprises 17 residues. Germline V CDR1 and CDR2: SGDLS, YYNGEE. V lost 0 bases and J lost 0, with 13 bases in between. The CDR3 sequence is CASSVARGMASGNTIYF. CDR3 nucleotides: TGTGCCAGCAGCGTAGCTCGGGGAATGGCCTCTGGAAACACCATATATTTT.

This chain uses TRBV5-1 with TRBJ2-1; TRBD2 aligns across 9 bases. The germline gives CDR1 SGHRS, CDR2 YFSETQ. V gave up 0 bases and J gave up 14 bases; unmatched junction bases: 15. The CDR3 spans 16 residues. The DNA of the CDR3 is TGCGCCAGCAGCTTGGAAGGCCTAGCGGGACCCTTCAGTAAGTTCTTC. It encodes CASSLEGLAGPFSKFF.

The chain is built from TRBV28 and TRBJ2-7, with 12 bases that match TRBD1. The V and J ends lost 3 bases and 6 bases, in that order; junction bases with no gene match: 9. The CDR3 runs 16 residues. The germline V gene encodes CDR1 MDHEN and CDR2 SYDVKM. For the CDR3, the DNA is TGTGCCAGCAGTTTCAGGGACAGGGGGCCCGCTGGCGAGCAGTACTTC. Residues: CASSFRDRGPAGEQYF.

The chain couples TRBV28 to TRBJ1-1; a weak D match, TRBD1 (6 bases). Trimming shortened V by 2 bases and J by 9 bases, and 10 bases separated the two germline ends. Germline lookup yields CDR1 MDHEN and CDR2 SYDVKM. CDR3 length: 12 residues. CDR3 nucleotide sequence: TGTGCCAGCAGTTTAAACAGGGAGAAAGCTTTCTTT. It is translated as CASSLNREKAFF.

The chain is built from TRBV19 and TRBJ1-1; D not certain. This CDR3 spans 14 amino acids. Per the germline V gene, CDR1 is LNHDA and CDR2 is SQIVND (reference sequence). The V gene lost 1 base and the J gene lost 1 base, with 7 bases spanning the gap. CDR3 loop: CASSIGAGNTEAFF. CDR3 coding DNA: TGTGCCAGTAGTATAGGGGCGGGGAACACTGAAGCTTTCTTT.

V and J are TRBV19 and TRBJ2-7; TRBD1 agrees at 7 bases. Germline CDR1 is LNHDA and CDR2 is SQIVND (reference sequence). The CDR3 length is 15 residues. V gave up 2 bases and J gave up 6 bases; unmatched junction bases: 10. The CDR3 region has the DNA TGTGCCAGTAGTATAAGACAGGGCTCCGGTGGCGAGCAGTACTTC. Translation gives CASSIRQGSGGEQYF.

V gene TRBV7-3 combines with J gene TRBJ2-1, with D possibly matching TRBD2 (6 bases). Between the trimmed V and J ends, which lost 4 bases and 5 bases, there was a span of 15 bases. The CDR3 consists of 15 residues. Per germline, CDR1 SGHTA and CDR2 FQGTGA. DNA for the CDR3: TGTGCCAGCAGCTCCACGAGGGACTGGAACAATGAGCAGTTCTTC. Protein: CASSSTRDWNNEQFF.

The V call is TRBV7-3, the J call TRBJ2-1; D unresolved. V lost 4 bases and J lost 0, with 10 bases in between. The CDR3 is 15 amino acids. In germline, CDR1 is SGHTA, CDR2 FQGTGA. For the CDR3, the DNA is TGTGCCAGCAGCTCCGCCAGCGCCTCCTACAATGAGCAGTTCTTC. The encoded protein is CASSSASASYNEQFF.

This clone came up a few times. CDR3 in DNA: TGCGCCAGCAGCGGAAGAAGCGGGAGCGTTAAAGATACGCAGTATTTT. Its translation: CASSGRSGSVKDTQYF. This chain links TRBV5-1 with TRBJ2-3; 8 nucleotides align to TRBD2. The CDR3 runs to 16 residues. Losses at the gene ends were 4 bases for V and 5 bases for J; bases not matched to a gene: 12. In germline, CDR1 is SGHRS, CDR2 YFSETQ.

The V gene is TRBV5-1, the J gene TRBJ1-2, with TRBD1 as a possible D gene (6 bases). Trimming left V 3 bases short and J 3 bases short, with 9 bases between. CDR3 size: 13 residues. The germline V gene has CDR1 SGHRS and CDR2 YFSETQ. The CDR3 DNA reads TGCGCCAGCAGCTCCCCAGGGGACTATGGCTACACCTTC. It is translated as CASSSPGDYGYTF.

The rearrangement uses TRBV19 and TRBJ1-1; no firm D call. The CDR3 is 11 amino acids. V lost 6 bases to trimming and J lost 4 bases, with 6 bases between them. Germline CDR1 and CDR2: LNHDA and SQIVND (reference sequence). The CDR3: CASRGVTEAFF. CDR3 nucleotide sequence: TGTGCCAGTAGGGGTGTCACTGAAGCTTTCTTT.

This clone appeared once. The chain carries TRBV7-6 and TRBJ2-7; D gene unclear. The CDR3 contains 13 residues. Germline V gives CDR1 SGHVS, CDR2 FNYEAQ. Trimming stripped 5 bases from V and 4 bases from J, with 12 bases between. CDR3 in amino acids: CASSPRTKYEQYF. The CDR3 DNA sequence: TGTGCCAGCAGCCCAAGGACCAAGTACGAGCAGTACTTC.

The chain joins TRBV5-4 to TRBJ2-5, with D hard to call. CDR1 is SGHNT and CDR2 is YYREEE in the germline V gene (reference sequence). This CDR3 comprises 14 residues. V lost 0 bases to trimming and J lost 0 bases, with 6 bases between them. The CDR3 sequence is CASSLGQNQETQYF. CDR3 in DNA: TGTGCCAGCAGCTTGGGACAAAACCAAGAGACCCAGTACTTC.

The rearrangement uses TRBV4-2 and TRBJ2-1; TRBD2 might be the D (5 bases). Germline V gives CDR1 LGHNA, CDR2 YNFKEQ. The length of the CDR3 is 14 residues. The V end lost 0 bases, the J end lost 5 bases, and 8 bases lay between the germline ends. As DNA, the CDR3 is TGTGCCAGCAGCCAAGATGGGCGGGACAATGAGCAGTTCTTC. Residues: CASSQDGRDNEQFF.

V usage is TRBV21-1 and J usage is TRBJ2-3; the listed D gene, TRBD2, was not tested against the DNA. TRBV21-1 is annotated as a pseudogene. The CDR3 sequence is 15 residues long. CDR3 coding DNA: TGTGCCAGCAGCCCGGAAGGAGCGATGAAAGATACGCAGTATTTT. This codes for CASSPEGAMKDTQYF.

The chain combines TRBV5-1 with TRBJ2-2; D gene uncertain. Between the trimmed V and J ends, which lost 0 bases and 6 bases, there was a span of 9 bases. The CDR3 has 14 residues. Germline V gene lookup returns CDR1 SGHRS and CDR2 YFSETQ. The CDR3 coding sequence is TGCGCCAGCAGCTTGGTTGTCGGCGCCGGGGAGCTGTTTTTT. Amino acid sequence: CASSLVVGAGELFF.

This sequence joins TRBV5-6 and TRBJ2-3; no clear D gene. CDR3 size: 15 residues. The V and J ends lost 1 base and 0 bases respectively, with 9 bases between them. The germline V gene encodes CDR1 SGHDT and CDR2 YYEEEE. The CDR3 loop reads CASSLSGLSTDTQYF. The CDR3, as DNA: TGTGCCAGCAGCTTGAGTGGCCTTAGCACAGATACGCAGTATTTT.

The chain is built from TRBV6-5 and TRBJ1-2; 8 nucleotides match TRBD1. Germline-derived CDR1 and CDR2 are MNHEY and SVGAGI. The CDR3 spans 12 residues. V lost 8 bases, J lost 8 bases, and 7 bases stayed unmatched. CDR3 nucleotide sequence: TGTGCCAGCTCTAGGACAGGGCGAGGCTACACCTTC. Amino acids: CASSRTGRGYTF.

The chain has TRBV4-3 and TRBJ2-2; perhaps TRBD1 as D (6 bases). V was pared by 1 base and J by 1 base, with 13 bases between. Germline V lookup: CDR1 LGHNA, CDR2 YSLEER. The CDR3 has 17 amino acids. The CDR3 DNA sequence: TGCGCCAGCAGCCAAGTACAGGGCCCCATGAACACCGGGGAGCTGTTTTTT. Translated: CASSQVQGPMNTGELFF.

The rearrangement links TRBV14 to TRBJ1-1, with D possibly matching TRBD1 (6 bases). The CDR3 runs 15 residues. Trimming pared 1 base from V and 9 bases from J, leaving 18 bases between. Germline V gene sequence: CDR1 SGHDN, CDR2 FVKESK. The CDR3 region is CASSQATGGRRKAFF. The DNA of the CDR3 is TGTGCCAGCAGCCAAGCGACGGGGGGCCGGAGGAAAGCTTTCTTT.

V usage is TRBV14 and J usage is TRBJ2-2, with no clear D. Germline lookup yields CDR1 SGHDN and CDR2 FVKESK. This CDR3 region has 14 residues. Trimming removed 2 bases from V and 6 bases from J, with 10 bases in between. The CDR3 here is CASSQLGLSGELFF. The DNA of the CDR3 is TGTGCCAGCAGCCAACTAGGGTTGTCCGGGGAGCTGTTTTTT.

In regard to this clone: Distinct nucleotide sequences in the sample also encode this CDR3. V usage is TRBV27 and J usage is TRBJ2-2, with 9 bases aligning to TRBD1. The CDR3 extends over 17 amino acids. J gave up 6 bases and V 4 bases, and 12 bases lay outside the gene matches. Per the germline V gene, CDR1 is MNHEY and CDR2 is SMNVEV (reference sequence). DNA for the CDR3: TGTGCCAGCAGTTACGGGACAGGGATAGGGTCATCCGGGGAGCTGTTTTTT. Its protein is CASSYGTGIGSSGELFF.

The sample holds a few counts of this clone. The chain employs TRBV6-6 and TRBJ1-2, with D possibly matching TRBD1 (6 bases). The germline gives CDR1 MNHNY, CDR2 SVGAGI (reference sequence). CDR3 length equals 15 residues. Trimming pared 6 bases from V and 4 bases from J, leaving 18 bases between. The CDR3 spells CASRHREIRTYGYTF. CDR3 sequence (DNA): TGTGCCAGCAGACACAGGGAGATCCGGACCTATGGCTACACCTTC.

The CDR3, as DNA: TGTGCCAGCAGTGGGGACAGGGTGGGCAGCTCCTACGAGCAGTACTTC. It is translated as CASSGDRVGSSYEQYF. The chain carries TRBV6-1 and TRBJ2-7, with TRBD1 matching 9 bases. The V gene end was trimmed by 4 bases and the J gene end by 0 bases; junction bases not matched to a gene: 7. The CDR3 runs to 16 residues. The germline V gene encodes CDR1 MNHNS and CDR2 SASEGT.